A selection of T cell receptor beta chains follows, all from one sample in a study of blood T cell repertoires in COVID-19. TCRdb's copy holds only in-frame clones and misses some; the assay was immunoSEQ multiplex PCR. The profile shows roughly 160,000 clones, about 85% of them singletons. Sequenced sample: peripheral blood. All receptors derive from a man of 80 years or more with COVID-19, enrolled during active disease. CDR3s include the opening cysteine and the closing phenylalanine or tryptophan. A D gene is named only where the DNA matches it firmly. Clone size is given for some rows only: seen once, a few or many times, or a class if the clone is expanded.

v_call,d_call,j_call,clone_size,cdr3_aa,cdr3_nt
TRBV7-9,.,TRBJ1-1,.,CASSLFRDSHPEAFF,TGTGCCAGCAGCTTATTTCGTGACTCGCACCCTGAAGCTTTCTTT
TRBV7-9,.,TRBJ1-6,.,CASSLGAPGNSPLHF,TGTGCCAGCAGCTTAGGGGCCCCTGGGAATTCACCCCTCCACTTT
TRBV6-1,.,TRBJ1-5,.,CASSELQQGFPQPQHF,TGTGCCAGCAGTGAACTTCAACAGGGATTCCCTCAGCCCCAGCATTTT
TRBV5-1,.,TRBJ1-5,few,CASSLDGGNQPQHF,TGCGCCAGCAGCTTGGACGGGGGCAATCAGCCCCAGCATTTT
TRBV6-6,TRBD1,TRBJ1-4,.,CASSYQGVDEKLFF,TGTGCCAGCAGTTACCAGGGGGTTGACGAAAAACTGTTTTTT
TRBV3-1/TRBV3-2,TRBD1,TRBJ1-4,.,CASSRQGDEKLFF,TGTGCCAGCAGCCGGCAGGGGGACGAAAAACTGTTTTTT
TRBV18,TRBD1,TRBJ1-5,.,CASSPLAGTGGNQPQHF,TGTGCCAGCTCACCTCTGGCCGGGACAGGGGGCAATCAGCCCCAGCATTTT
TRBV18,.,TRBJ1-6,.,CASSQGQVLNSPLHF,TGTGCCAGCTCACAGGGGCAGGTTCTTAACTCACCCCTCCACTTT
TRBV7-9,TRBD1,TRBJ1-4,.,CASSFGTGSEKLFF,TGTGCCAGCAGCTTTGGGACAGGCTCTGAAAAACTGTTTTTT
TRBV11-2,.,TRBJ1-2,.,CASSPGQKYGYTF,TGTGCCAGCAGCCCCGGACAGAAGTATGGCTACACCTTC
TRBV15,.,TRBJ1-1,once,CATSRDPGQGLENTEAFF,TGTGCCACCAGCAGAGATCCGGGCCAGGGGTTGGAAAACACTGAAGCTTTCTTT
TRBV7-6,TRBD2,TRBJ2-1,.,CASSLRTSGAFYNEQFF,TGTGCCAGCAGCCTAAGGACTAGCGGGGCCTTCTACAATGAGCAGTTCTTC
TRBV6-5,.,TRBJ2-5,.,CASSTEETQYF,TGTGCCAGCAGTACGGAAGAGACCCAGTACTTC
TRBV3-1/TRBV3-2,.,TRBJ1-2,.,CASSLSGSSRTYYTF,TGTGCCAGCAGCTTATCCGGGTCTTCGCGGACATACTACACCTTC
TRBV15,TRBD1,TRBJ1-2,.,CATSRGLTGGSGYTF,TGTGCCACCAGCAGAGGCCTTACAGGGGGCTCTGGCTACACCTTC
TRBV5-4,.,TRBJ1-1,.,CASSLSQANTEAFF,TGTGCCAGCAGCTTGAGTCAGGCGAACACTGAAGCTTTCTTT
TRBV7-9,TRBD2,TRBJ2-7,.,CASSLRGGSGGTYEQYF,TGTGCCAGCAGCTTACGGGGCGGAAGCGGGGGAACCTACGAGCAGTACTTC
TRBV11-3,.,TRBJ1-1,.,CASSPQVRTEAFF,TGTGCCAGCAGCCCACAGGTGAGGACTGAAGCTTTCTTT
TRBV2,TRBD1,TRBJ1-6,.,CASTGDRGNSPLHF,TGTGCCAGCACTGGGGACAGGGGCAATTCACCCCTCCACTTT
TRBV6-5,TRBD1,TRBJ1-1,.,CASRPPTGHTEAFF,TGTGCCAGCAGACCTCCGACAGGGCACACTGAAGCTTTCTTT
TRBV5-8,.,TRBJ2-2,.,CASSLLGPNTGELFF,TGTGCCAGCAGCTTGCTCGGTCCTAACACCGGGGAGCTGTTTTTT
TRBV3-1/TRBV3-2,TRBD2,TRBJ2-1,.,CASSPYSPSGESYNEQFF,TGTGCCAGCAGCCCCTACTCCCCTAGCGGGGAGTCCTACAATGAGCAGTTCTTC
TRBV5-8,.,TRBJ1-2,.,CASRQTGTHGYTF,TGTGCCAGCAGACAAACAGGGACCCATGGCTACACCTTC
TRBV4-1,TRBD1,TRBJ1-5,.,CASSQGGQGIGQPQHF,TGCGCCAGCAGCCAAGGGGGACAGGGAATCGGTCAGCCCCAGCATTTT
TRBV28,TRBD1,TRBJ2-2,once,CASSPRTGGIGELFF,TGTGCCAGCAGTCCTAGGACAGGGGGCATCGGGGAGCTGTTTTTT
TRBV5-1,.,TRBJ1-3,.,CASSPDGASSGNTIYF,TGCGCCAGCAGCCCGGATGGAGCTTCCTCTGGAAACACCATATATTTT
TRBV6-5,.,TRBJ1-1,.,CASNHRENTEAFF,TGTGCCAGCAACCACAGGGAGAACACTGAAGCTTTCTTT
TRBV29-1,TRBD1,TRBJ2-7,.,CSVDTGGFYEQYF,TGCAGCGTTGATACAGGGGGCTTCTACGAGCAGTACTTC
TRBV9,TRBD2,TRBJ2-1,.,CASSTRLAGGPGEQFF,TGTGCCAGCAGCACCCGACTAGCGGGGGGGCCTGGTGAGCAGTTCTTC
TRBV5-1,.,TRBJ2-5,.,CASSLTGPRETQYF,TGCGCCAGCAGCTTGACAGGTCCACGGGAGACCCAGTACTTC
TRBV7-9,.,TRBJ1-2,few,CASIELQANYGYTF,TGTGCCAGCATCGAACTCCAAGCTAACTATGGCTACACCTTC
TRBV7-2,TRBD2,TRBJ2-5,.,CASSFQRGAETQYF,TGTGCCAGCAGCTTTCAGCGGGGGGCAGAGACCCAGTACTTC
TRBV11-2,TRBD1,TRBJ1-2,.,CASSRGWDRGIGYTF,TGTGCCAGCAGCCGTGGGTGGGACAGGGGTATTGGCTACACCTTC
TRBV11-2,.,TRBJ2-7,.,CASSLDPSGSSVKYF,TGTGCCAGCAGCTTAGATCCGAGCGGGTCTTCAGTGAAGTACTTC